This T cell receptor beta chain was sequenced during a study of blood T cell repertoires in COVID-19. Turning to the study itself: The origin of the acute and convalescent COVID-19 samples was the United States, Italy and Spain. PBMCs, B-cell-depleted T cells, or T cells were the source of the cDNA or gDNA that made up the material.

The age range of participants was about 18 to 100 years, with residence in about two dozen US areas. Clinical history reported by participants formed the basis on which cohorts were assigned. The table came from immunoSEQ multiplex PCR; TCRdb's copy has only in-frame clones and leaves some out. The table includes under 300,000 clones, roughly 85% detected once. What was sequenced was PBMCs or T cells enriched from blood (not recorded which). The sequence came from a woman between 45 and 65 years old who had been exposed to COVID-19.

Here the CDR3 reads CASSRESNYGYTF. CDR3 sequence (DNA): TGTGCCAGCAGCCGAGAGAGTAACTATGGCTACACCTTC. The chain carries TRBV14 and TRBJ1-2; the D is unclear. The CDR3 is 13 residues long. The V end lost 4 bases, the J end lost 1 base, and 7 bases lay between the germline ends. Germline V gives CDR1 SGHDN, CDR2 FVKESK.